This TCR beta chain derives from a study of shared clonotypes between healthy human individuals. Overall study results and limits: Across subsets, estimated richness was generally greater for naive than for memory populations. All-four-donor shared clonotypes had higher generation probabilities than non-shared clonotypes did.

Libraries were prepared by immunoSEQ multiplex PCR; TCRdb keeps only in-frame clonotypes and omits some of them. The repertoire consists of over 1.4 million clones, with approximately 96% occurring once and the leading ten covering over 1%. Germline-derived CDR1 and CDR2 are MNHEY and SMNVEV (reference sequence). V was pared by 3 bases and J by 0 bases, with 4 bases of the junction left unmatched. The CDR3 is 15 amino acids. In regard to this clone: Its antigen is as yet unknown.

The investigators split CD4+ cells into a CD45RA+ naive subset and a CD45RA-negative memory subset. Sequenced material: naive CD4+ T cells sorted from blood. Subset specified: CD45RA+ positively selected. This TCR was recovered from a man aged 25-45 years in good health. The chain combines TRBV27 with TRBJ2-7, with TRBD1 identical over 8 bases. CDR3 in DNA: TGTGCCAGCAGTTTTAGGGGACAGGCCTCCTACGAGCAGTACTTC. Its protein is CASSFRGQASYEQYF.